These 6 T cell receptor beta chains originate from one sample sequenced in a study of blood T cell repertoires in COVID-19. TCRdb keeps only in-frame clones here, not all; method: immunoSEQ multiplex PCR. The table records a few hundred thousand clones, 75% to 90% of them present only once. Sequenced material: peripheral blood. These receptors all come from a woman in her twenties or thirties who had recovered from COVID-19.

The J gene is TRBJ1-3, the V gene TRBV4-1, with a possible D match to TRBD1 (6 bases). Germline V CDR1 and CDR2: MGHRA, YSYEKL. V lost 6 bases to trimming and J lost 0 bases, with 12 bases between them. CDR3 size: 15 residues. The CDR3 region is CASRDTGNSGNTIYF. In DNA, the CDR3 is TGCGCCAGCAGGGATACAGGGAACTCTGGAAACACCATATATTTT.

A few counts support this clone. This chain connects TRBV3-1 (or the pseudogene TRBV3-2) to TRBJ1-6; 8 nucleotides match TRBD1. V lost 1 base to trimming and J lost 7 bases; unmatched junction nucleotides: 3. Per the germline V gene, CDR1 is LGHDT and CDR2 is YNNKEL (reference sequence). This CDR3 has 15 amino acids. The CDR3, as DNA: TGTGCCAGCAGCCAAGGAGACAGGGGAAATTCACCCCTCCACTTT. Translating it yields CASSQGDRGNSPLHF.

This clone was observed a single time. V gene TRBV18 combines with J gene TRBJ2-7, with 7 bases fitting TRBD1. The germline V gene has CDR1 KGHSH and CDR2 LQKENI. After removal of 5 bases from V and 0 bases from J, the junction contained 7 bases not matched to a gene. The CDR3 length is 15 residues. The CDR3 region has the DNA TGTGCCAGCTCAAGCGGACAGGATAGCTCCTACGAGCAGTACTTC. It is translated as CASSSGQDSSYEQYF. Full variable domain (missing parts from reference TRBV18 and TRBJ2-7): NAGVMQNPRHLVRRRGQEARLRCSPMKGHSHVYWYRQLPEEGLKFMVYLQKENIIDESGMPKERFSAEFPKEGPSILRIQQVVRGDSAAYFCASSSGQDSSYEQYFGPGTRLTVT.

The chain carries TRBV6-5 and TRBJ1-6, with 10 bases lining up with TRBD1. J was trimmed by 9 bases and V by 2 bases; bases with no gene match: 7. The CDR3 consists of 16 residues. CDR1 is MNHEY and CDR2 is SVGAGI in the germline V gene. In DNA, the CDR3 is TGTGCCAGCAGTTACCAGGGCGGGACAGGGGTTTCACCCCTCCACTTT. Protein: CASSYQGGTGVSPLHF.

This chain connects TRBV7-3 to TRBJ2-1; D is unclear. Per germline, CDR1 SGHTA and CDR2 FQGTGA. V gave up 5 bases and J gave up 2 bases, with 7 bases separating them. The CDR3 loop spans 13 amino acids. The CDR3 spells CASSIDTYNEQFF. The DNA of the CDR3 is TGTGCCAGCAGCATCGACACCTACAATGAGCAGTTCTTC. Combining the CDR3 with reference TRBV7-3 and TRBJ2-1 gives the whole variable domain GAGVSQTPSNKVTEKGKYVELRCDPISGHTALYWYRQSLGQGPEFLIYFQGTGAADDSGLPNDRFFAVRPEGSVSTLKIQRTERGDSAVYLCASSIDTYNEQFFGPGTRLTVL.

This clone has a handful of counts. This CDR3 reads CASSIGFSEQYF. CDR3 bases: TGTGCCAGTAGTATCGGGTTTAGCGAGCAGTACTTC. The gene calls are TRBV19 and TRBJ2-7, with D hard to call. This CDR3 region has 12 residues. Germline CDR1 is LNHDA and CDR2 is SQIVND (reference sequence). The V end lost 3 bases, the J end lost 6 bases, and 9 bases lay between the germline ends. Complete variable domain (other parts from reference TRBV19 and TRBJ2-7): DGGITQSPKYLFRKEGQNVTLSCEQNLNHDAMYWYRQDPGQGLRLIYYSQIVNDFQKGDIAEGYSVSREKKESFPLTVTSAQKNPTAFYLCASSIGFSEQYFGPGTRLTVT.